This T cell receptor (beta chain) was identified during a study of blood T cell repertoires in COVID-19 (dated by TCRdb to between 2020 and 2021). For context, the study as a whole: Samples from collaborators originated in the United States, Italy and Spain and spanned both the acute and convalescent phases of COVID-19. The samples were drawn from two sources: the first 160 participants of the ongoing ImmuneRACE study, and fewer than 1,500 subjects contributed by 6 global collaborators. Where available, HLA class I and class II types were obtained from metadata supplied by the sample provider rather than from assay-based typing. Nearly every sample came with metadata listing a de-identified subject ID, COVID-19 status, age in years and sex. The material from the prospective study consisted of cDNA or gDNA derived from T cells, B-cell-depleted T cells, or PBMCs. Subjects who had been exposed to COVID-19, were actively infected with it, or had recovered from it provided the deeply sampled blood TCRbeta repertoires that made up the dataset. A freely available public database, intended as a resource for researchers studying the immune response to SARS-CoV-2, is where the repertoires were released. Study-level results and caveats: How much clinical and demographic metadata was included differed by source and by participant, and the metadata was provided uncurated.

Enrolling through a virtual design, the prospective study's participants ranged in age from about 18 to 100 years and lived across about two dozen United States geographic areas. In the prospective study, participants were assigned to cohorts based on the clinical history participants reported in a screening survey and a study questionnaire. Mobile phlebotomists in the prospective study collected whole blood, serum and a nasopharyngeal or oropharyngeal swab from every participant. Over an approximately two-month period, participants in the prospective study had the option of providing additional blood draws and questionnaires. Before DNA extraction, prospective study blood samples were shipped either frozen or at room temperature. From cysteine to phenylalanine, the CDR3 is 14 amino acids long. The only DNA kept is the CDR3, 42 bases in frame from the first base. Relative to germline, V is 3 bases shorter and J is 7 bases shorter, with 13 bases between their ends. From the germline V gene (reference sequence), CDR1 is LGHDT and CDR2 is YNNKEL.

TCRbeta CDR3 regions were amplified from genomic DNA by means of the immunoSEQ Assay, a bias-controlled multiplex PCR. The original methods were these. Within the assay, amplification of reference gene primers was used to estimate how many nucleated cells each sample contained. To quantify the absolute abundance of each unique TCRbeta CDR3 rearrangement, sequence reads were collapsed and filtered. Productive Simpson clonality was computed per sample as the square root of Simpson's diversity index over productive rearrangements. TCRdb took over this immuneACCESS table, retaining in-frame rearrangements with V and J assigned. Such tables are incomplete; in checked studies, under half of the missing clones stem from an unresolved V gene, and the remainder is unexplained. Clone size and the V and J calls come from that table; the DNA yielded D and trimming. Here the sample has approximately 220,000 clones; 70% to 90% occur a single time. About 3.8% of the sample is taken by the ten largest.

For this clone: The clone's antigen remains unknown. No per-base quality is available; no much larger clone lies one base away.

The receptor's source is a woman aged 40 to 50 with acute COVID-19. This receptor chain uses TRBV3-1 (or the pseudogene TRBV3-2) and TRBJ2-1; no confident D gene assignment can be made. Sequenced sample: PBMCs or T cells enriched from blood (not recorded which). The CDR3 region has the sequence CASSQRRNKNEQFF. The DNA reads TGTGCCAGCAGCCAGAGGCGTAATAAGAATGAGCAGTTCTTC.